This TCR beta chain stems from a study of brain T cells in children with intractable seizures. Study-wide findings and caveats: Absence of clones before surgery may stem from lower sequencing depth. HCMV serostatus was not known, and viral specificity came from CDR3 similarity only.

Time point denoted: blood from clinic visit 5 months post-surgery; TSC patient then seizure free. Sequencing was limited to surgery cases with top T cell transcript signatures in brain tissue. Note on this clone: Its target is not known.

The CDR3 is 15 residues long. V lost 1 base and J 2 bases, leaving 10 bases between the germline ends. The V gene's germline CDR1 is PRHDT and CDR2 FYEKMQ (reference sequence). Only in-frame clones appear in the TCRdb table, and some are missing; sequencing was by immunoSEQ multiplex PCR. The sample contains about 340,000 clones, more than 85% of which appear only once. This sample comprised peripheral blood, obtained more than 4 months after surgery. The rearrangement links TRBV13 to TRBJ2-3; no firm D call. The source of this sequence is a boy in the first two years of life with tuberous sclerosis and intractable seizures. CDR3 region: CASSLAATITDTQYF. CDR3 in DNA: TGTGCCAGCAGCTTAGCCGCTACCATCACAGATACGCAGTATTTT.